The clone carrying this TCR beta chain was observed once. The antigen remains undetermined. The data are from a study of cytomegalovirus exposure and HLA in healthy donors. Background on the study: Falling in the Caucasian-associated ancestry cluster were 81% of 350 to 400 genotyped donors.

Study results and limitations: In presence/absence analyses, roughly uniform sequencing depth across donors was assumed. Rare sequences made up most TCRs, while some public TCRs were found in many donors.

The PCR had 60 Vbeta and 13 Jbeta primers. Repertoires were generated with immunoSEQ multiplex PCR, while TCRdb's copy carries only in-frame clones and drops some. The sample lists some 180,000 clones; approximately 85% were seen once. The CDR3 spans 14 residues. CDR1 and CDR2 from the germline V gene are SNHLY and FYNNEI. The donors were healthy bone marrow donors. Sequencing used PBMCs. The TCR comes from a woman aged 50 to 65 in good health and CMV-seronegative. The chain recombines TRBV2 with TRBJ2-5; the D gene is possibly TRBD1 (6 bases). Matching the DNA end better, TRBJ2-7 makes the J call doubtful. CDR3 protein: CASRRSDSLNEQYF. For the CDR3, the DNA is TGTGCCAGCAGACGTTCGGACAGTTTAAACGAGCAGTACTTC.